This T cell receptor beta chain was captured in a study of T cell responses to AZD1222 COVID-19 vaccine. General study results and limits: The breadth and depth of Spike-specific TCRs increased once two AZD1222 doses had been given. At baseline, just a handful of AZD1222 recipients tested seropositive.

V was clipped by 1 base and J by 5 bases, with 8 bases between them. Germline CDR1 reads SGHNT; CDR2 reads YENEEA. This CDR3 region has 14 residues. A word on this clone: Its target is not known.

Produced via immunoSEQ multiplex PCR; TCRdb's table is partial and in-frame only. Here the sample spans 150,000 or so clones, roughly nine tenths being singletons. The sequence came from an adult in good health. The chain links TRBV11-3 to TRBJ1-4; D unresolved. The sequencing used peripheral blood, collected on day 0 of MenACWY control vaccination. This CDR3 reads CASSLGRLNEKLFF. The CDR3 DNA follows: TGTGCCAGCAGCTTAGGACGGCTCAATGAAAAACTGTTTTTT.